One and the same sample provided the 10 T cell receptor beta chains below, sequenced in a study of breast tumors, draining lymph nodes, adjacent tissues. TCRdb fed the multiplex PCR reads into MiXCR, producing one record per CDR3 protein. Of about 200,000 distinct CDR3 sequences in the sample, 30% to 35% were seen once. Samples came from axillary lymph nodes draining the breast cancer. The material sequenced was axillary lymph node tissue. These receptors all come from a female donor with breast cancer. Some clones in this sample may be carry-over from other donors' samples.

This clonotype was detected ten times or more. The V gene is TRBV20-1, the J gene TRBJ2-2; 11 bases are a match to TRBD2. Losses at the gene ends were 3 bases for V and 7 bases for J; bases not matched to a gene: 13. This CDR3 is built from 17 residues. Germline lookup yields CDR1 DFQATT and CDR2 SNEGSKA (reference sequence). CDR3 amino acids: CSARSGSGRARNGELFF. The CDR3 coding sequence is TGCAGTGCTAGGTCTGGTAGCGGGAGGGCCAGGAACGGGGAGCTGTTTTTT.

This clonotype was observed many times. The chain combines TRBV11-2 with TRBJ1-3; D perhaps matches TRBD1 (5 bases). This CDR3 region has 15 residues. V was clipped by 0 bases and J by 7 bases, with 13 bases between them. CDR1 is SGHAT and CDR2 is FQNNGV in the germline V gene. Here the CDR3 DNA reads TGTGCCAGCAGCTTAGACGGCAGGGCGGAGAACACCATATATTTT. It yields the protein CASSLDGRAENTIYF.

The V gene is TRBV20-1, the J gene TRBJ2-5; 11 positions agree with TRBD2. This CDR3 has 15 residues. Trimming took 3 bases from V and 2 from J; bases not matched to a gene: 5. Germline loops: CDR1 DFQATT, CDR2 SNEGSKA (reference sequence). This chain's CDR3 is CSASPIAGGQETQYF. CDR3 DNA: TGCAGTGCTAGTCCAATAGCGGGAGGGCAAGAGACCCAGTACTTC.

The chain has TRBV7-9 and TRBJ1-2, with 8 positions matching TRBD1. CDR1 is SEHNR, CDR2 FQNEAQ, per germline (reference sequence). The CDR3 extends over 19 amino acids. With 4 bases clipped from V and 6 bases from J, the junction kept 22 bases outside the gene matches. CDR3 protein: CASSSGQGVGNQPQHGYTF. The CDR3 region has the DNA TGTGCCAGCAGCTCTGGACAGGGAGTGGGCAATCAGCCCCAGCATGGCTACACCTTC.

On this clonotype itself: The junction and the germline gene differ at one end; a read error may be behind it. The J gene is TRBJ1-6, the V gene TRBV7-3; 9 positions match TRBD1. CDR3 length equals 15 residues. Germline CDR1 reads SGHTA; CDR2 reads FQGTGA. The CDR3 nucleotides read TGTTCCAGCAGAACTAGGACAGGGGTGGATTCACCCCTCCACTTT. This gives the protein CSSRTRTGVDSPLHF.

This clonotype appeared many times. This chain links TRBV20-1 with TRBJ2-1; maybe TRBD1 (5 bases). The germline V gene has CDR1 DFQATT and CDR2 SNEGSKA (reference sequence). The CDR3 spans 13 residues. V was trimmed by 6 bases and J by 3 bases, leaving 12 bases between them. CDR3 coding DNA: TGCAGTGCACAGGACCCTCGCTACAATGAGCAGTTCTTC. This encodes CSAQDPRYNEQFF.

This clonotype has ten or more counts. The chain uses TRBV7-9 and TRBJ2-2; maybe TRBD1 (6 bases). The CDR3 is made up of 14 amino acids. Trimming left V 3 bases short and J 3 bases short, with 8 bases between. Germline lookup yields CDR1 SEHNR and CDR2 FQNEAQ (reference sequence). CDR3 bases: TGTGCCAGCAGCTTGGGGGCTTACACCGGGGAGCTGTTTTTT. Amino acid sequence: CASSLGAYTGELFF.

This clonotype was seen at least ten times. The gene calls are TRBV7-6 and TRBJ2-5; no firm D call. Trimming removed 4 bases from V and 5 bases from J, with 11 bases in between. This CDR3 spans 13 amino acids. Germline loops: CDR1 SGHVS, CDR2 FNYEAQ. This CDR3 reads CASSWTQTETQYF. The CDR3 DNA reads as TGTGCCAGCAGCTGGACCCAGACTGAGACCCAGTACTTC.

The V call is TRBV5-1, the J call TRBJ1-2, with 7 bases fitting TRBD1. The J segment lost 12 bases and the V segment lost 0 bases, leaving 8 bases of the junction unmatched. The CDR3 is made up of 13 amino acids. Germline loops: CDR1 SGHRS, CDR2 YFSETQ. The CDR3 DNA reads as TGCGCCAGCAGCTTGGCTCGGGACAGTGGAAACACCTTC. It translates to CASSLARDSGNTF.

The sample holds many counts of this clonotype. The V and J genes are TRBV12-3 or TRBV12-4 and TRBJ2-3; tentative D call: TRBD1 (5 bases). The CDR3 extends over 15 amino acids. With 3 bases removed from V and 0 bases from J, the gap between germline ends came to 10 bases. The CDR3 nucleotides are TGTGCCAGCAGTTTTGACAGACTTAGCACAGATACGCAGTATTTT. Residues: CASSFDRLSTDTQYF.